Below are 32 T cell receptor beta chains sequenced from a single sample in a study of blood T cell repertoires in COVID-19. Measured with immunoSEQ multiplex PCR; TCRdb has only the in-frame clones, and not every one. The sample includes fewer than 110,000 clones, roughly 92% of them seen just once. Sequencing used peripheral blood. All receptors come from a man between 45 and 60 years old with active COVID-19.

The chain carries TRBV6-6 and TRBJ2-1, with TRBD2 matching over 14 bases. This CDR3 has 16 amino acids. Trimming cost V 4 bases and J 5 bases; bases outside gene matches: 4. CDR1 and CDR2 from the germline V gene are MNHNY and SVGAGI (reference sequence). In DNA, the CDR3 is TGTGCCAGCAGTTGGGGACTAGCGGGAGTTAACAATGAGCAGTTCTTC. Protein product: CASSWGLAGVNNEQFF.

This clone was seen just once. The rearrangement uses TRBV30 and TRBJ2-1; a weak D match, TRBD1 (5 bases). The CDR3 is 16 amino acids. The germline V gene has CDR1 GTSNPN and CDR2 SVGIG (reference sequence). The ends were cut back, 3 bases at V and 9 bases at J, with 24 bases in the middle. In DNA, the CDR3 is TGTGCCTGGAGACGTGATGGGGCAGGGAATTATGGTGAGCAGTTCTTC. It translates to CAWRRDGAGNYGEQFF. The entire variable domain, with the rest obtained from reference TRBV30 and TRBJ2-1, is as follows: SQTIHQWPATLVQPVGSPLSLECTVEGTSNPNLYWYRQAAGRGLQLLFYSVGIGQISSEVPQNLSASRPQDRQFILSSKKLLLSDSGFYLCAWRRDGAGNYGEQFFGPGTRLTVL.

This chain links TRBV30 with TRBJ1-2, with 8 bases lining up with TRBD1. The CDR3 covers 13 residues. The germline gives CDR1 GTSNPN, CDR2 SVGIG (reference sequence). The J segment lost 8 bases and the V segment lost 3 bases, leaving 8 bases of the junction unmatched. CDR3 residues: CAWRAGGARGYTF. As DNA, the CDR3 is TGTGCCTGGAGGGCAGGGGGCGCGAGGGGCTACACCTTC.

The chain couples TRBV10-3 to TRBJ1-2, with D perhaps matching TRBD1 (5 bases). V gave up 3 bases and J gave up 4 bases, with 15 bases separating them. The CDR3 has 15 residues. From germline, CDR1 is ENHRY and CDR2 SYGVKD. The CDR3 sequence is CAISDLREKGYGYTF. The DNA for the CDR3 is TGTGCCATCAGTGACCTCAGGGAAAAAGGCTATGGCTACACCTTC.

The chain combines TRBV5-4 with TRBJ2-3; the match to TRBD2 covers 9 bases. Germline V gives CDR1 SGHNT, CDR2 YYREEE (reference sequence). The V segment lost 5 bases and the J segment 2 bases; nucleotides outside the gene matches: 6. CDR3 length: 15 amino acids. As DNA, the CDR3 is TGTGCCAGCAGTTTCGGGACTAGCCTCACAGATACGCAGTATTTT. Translation: CASSFGTSLTDTQYF.

The chain recombines TRBV2 with TRBJ2-7, with D possibly matching TRBD1 (5 bases). Trimming pared 2 bases from V and 3 bases from J, leaving 11 bases between. Germline CDR1 reads SNHLY; CDR2 reads FYNNEI. The CDR3 length is 14 residues. In DNA form, the CDR3 reads TGTGCCAGCAGTGAATTACAGGCTTACTACGAGCAGTACTTC. Its protein is CASSELQAYYEQYF.

This chain connects TRBV11-2 to TRBJ2-1, with a possible D match to TRBD1 (6 bases). Germline-derived CDR1 and CDR2 are SGHAT and FQNNGV. The CDR3 contains 19 residues. V was clipped by 5 bases and J by 0 bases, with 23 bases between them. CDR3 DNA sequence: TGTGCCAGCAGCGGAGCTCGGGACATCATTTGGGGCTCCTACAATGAGCAGTTCTTC. Protein product: CASSGARDIIWGSYNEQFF.

This chain joins TRBV5-1 and TRBJ1-3; the D is unclear. CDR1 is SGHRS, CDR2 YFSETQ, per germline. This CDR3 is built from 15 residues. V gave up 4 bases and J gave up 0 bases, with 11 bases separating them. CDR3 DNA sequence: TGCGCCAGCAGCACCGCCGGGAACTCTGGAAACACCATATATTTT. Translating gives CASSTAGNSGNTIYF.

This chain joins TRBV5-6 and TRBJ1-5; 10 bases align to TRBD1. V lost 5 bases, J lost 3 bases, and 5 bases stayed unmatched. CDR3 length equals 15 residues. The germline gives CDR1 SGHDT, CDR2 YYEEEE. CDR3 DNA sequence: TGTGCCAGCAGTCCCGGGACAGGGGACAATCAGCCCCAGCATTTT. As protein: CASSPGTGDNQPQHF. Full variable domain (rest looked up from reference TRBV5-6 and TRBJ1-5): DAGVTQSPTHLIKTRGQQVTLRCSPKSGHDTVSWYQQALGQGPQFIFQYYEEEERQRGNFPDRFSGHQFPNYSSELNVNALLLGDSALYLCASSPGTGDNQPQHFGDGTRLSIL.

The J gene is TRBJ1-1, the V gene TRBV7-8; D is perhaps TRBD1 (6 bases). In germline, CDR1 is SGHVS, CDR2 FQNEAQ. The CDR3 has 15 amino acids. The germline V and J ends were trimmed by 1 base and 4 bases, with 13 bases remaining between them. The CDR3 nucleotides are TGTGCCAGCAGCTTAGACCAACAGGGTTCCACTGAAGCTTTCTTT. Translation: CASSLDQQGSTEAFF. The entire variable domain, with the rest obtained from reference TRBV7-8 and TRBJ1-1, is as follows: GAGVSQSPRYKVAKRGQDVALRCDPISGHVSLFWYQQALGQGPEFLTYFQNEAQLDKSGLPSDRFFAERPEGSVSTLKIQRTQQEDSAVYLCASSLDQQGSTEAFFGQGTRLTVV.

The chain is built from TRBV12-3 or TRBV12-4 and TRBJ1-3; 7 bases are a match to TRBD1. V was clipped by 3 bases and J by 9 bases; unmatched bases: 5. The CDR3 extends over 13 amino acids. DNA for the CDR3: TGTGCCAGCAGTTTTCTGCAGGGGGGCACCATATATTTT. This sequence encodes CASSFLQGGTIYF.

The V call is TRBV5-1, the J call TRBJ1-2; D is possibly TRBD1 (6 bases). Trimming stripped 5 bases from V and 2 bases from J, with 16 bases between. The CDR3 has 15 amino acids. CDR1 is SGHRS, CDR2 YFSETQ, per germline. The CDR3 DNA is TGCGCCAGCAGTAATTCGGCAGGGGCAAACTATGGCTACACCTTC. It yields the protein CASSNSAGANYGYTF.

The chain links TRBV28 to TRBJ2-7; 8 bases match TRBD2. Trimming at V came to 6 bases and at J to 6 bases, leaving 10 bases not matched to a gene. Germline V gene lookup returns CDR1 MDHEN and CDR2 SYDVKM. The CDR3 covers 14 residues. The CDR3 nucleotides are TGTGCCAGCAGACCCCCGGGACTAGTAACCGAGCAGTACTTC. This translates into CASRPPGLVTEQYF.

V gene TRBV3-1 (or the pseudogene TRBV3-2) combines with J gene TRBJ1-2, with D unresolved. Looked up from germline, CDR1 is LGHDT and CDR2 is YNNKEL (reference sequence). V was trimmed by 3 bases and J by 6 bases, leaving 5 bases between them. This CDR3 region has 11 residues. The CDR3 DNA reads TGTGCCAGCAGCCAGAGGGATGGCTACACCTTC. Its protein is CASSQRDGYTF.

In its sample, this clone was seen a few times. The chain joins TRBV11-2 to TRBJ2-7; TRBD1 is a possible D gene (5 bases). Germline CDR1 SGHAT, CDR2 FQNNGV. The CDR3 covers 14 residues. With 0 bases removed from V and 3 bases from J, the gap between germline ends came to 9 bases. DNA for the CDR3: TGTGCCAGCAGCTTAGATCCCAGGGACTACGAGCAGTACTTC. Translating it yields CASSLDPRDYEQYF. The whole variable domain, remainder taken from reference TRBV11-2 and TRBJ2-7, is EAGVAQSPRYKIIEKRQSVAFWCNPISGHATLYWYQQILGQGPKLLIQFQNNGVVDDSQLPKDRFSAERLKGVDSTLKIQPAKLEDSAVYLCASSLDPRDYEQYFGPGTRLTVT.

This rearrangement joins TRBV7-9 to TRBJ1-1; 8 bases are shared with TRBD1. The CDR3 has 15 amino acids. Looked up from germline, CDR1 is SEHNR and CDR2 is FQNEAQ (reference sequence). J lost 4 bases, V lost 3 bases, and 7 bases had no gene match. CDR3 sequence reads: CASSFDRGIGTEAFF. As DNA, the CDR3 is TGTGCCAGCAGCTTCGACAGGGGTATTGGCACTGAAGCTTTCTTT.

This chain links TRBV12-2 with TRBJ1-1. TRBV12-2 is marked as a pseudogene. This CDR3 has 14 residues. As DNA, the CDR3 is TGTGCAAGTCGCTCCAGGAGGCCGAACACTGAAGCTTTCTTT. Its translation: CASRSRRPNTEAFF.

This clone was observed once. The chain uses TRBV28 and TRBJ2-1; 8 bases map to TRBD1. Looked up from germline, CDR1 is MDHEN and CDR2 is SYDVKM. Trimming took 4 bases from V and 9 from J; bases not matched to a gene: 2. The CDR3 extends over 12 amino acids. Here the CDR3 DNA reads TGTGCCAGCAGTTCCACAGGGGGTGAGCAGTTCTTC. Translation: CASSSTGGEQFF.

This rearrangement joins TRBV30 to TRBJ2-1; 15 bases line up with TRBD2. Losses at the gene ends were 1 base for V and 15 bases for J; bases not matched to a gene: 4. The CDR3 runs 13 residues. Germline values: CDR1 GTSNPN, CDR2 SVGIG (reference sequence). CDR3 amino acids: CAWSGGLAGGWFF. The CDR3 DNA reads TGTGCCTGGAGTGGAGGACTAGCGGGAGGGTGGTTCTTC.

This clone was detected once. CDR3 coding DNA: TGCGCCAGCAGCCAGGACAGGCGGGATGGCTACACCTTC. Translation: CASSQDRRDGYTF. The V gene is TRBV5-1, the J gene TRBJ1-2, with TRBD1 matching over 7 bases. The ends lost 4 bases at V and 6 bases at J; junction bases unmatched: 6. The CDR3 is 13 amino acids. The germline gives CDR1 SGHRS, CDR2 YFSETQ.

This sequence joins TRBV10-1 and TRBJ1-2; 9 bases match TRBD1. After removal of 6 bases from V and 6 bases from J, the junction contained 11 bases not matched to a gene. CDR3 length: 15 residues. CDR1 WNHNN and CDR2 SYGVQD come from the germline V gene (reference sequence). In nucleotides, the CDR3 is TGCGCCAGCAGCGGGACAGGGTTCTCTCTTAATGGCTACACCTTC. Its protein product is CASSGTGFSLNGYTF.

The J gene is TRBJ1-1, the V gene TRBV6-5, with TRBD1 matching over 9 bases. Germline CDR1 MNHEY, CDR2 SVGAGI. This CDR3 is built from 15 residues. V lost 7 bases to trimming and J lost 6 bases; unmatched junction nucleotides: 12. The CDR3 loop is CASTPGQGRFPEAFF. The CDR3 DNA reads TGTGCCAGCACCCCCGGACAGGGGCGCTTTCCTGAAGCTTTCTTT.

This rearrangement joins TRBV6-5 to TRBJ2-7, with D possibly TRBD1 on 6 matching bases. The CDR3 totals 13 residues. The germline V and J ends were trimmed by 10 bases and 6 bases, with 19 bases remaining between them. Germline V gene sequence: CDR1 MNHEY, CDR2 SVGAGI. CDR3 sequence: CATLVPGAGEQYF. The CDR3 coding sequence is TGTGCCACCCTGGTCCCAGGGGCGGGCGAGCAGTACTTC.

The chain couples TRBV4-1 to TRBJ2-5; the D gene is possibly TRBD1 (6 bases). This CDR3 has 15 residues. Germline values: CDR1 MGHRA, CDR2 YSYEKL. V was pared by 4 bases and J by 0 bases, with 12 bases between. CDR3 protein: CASSRAQGYQETQYF. The CDR3 DNA follows: TGCGCCAGCAGCCGAGCACAGGGTTACCAAGAGACCCAGTACTTC.

The chain employs TRBV28 and TRBJ2-1; TRBD2 aligns across 9 bases. With V trimmed by 7 bases and J by 8 bases, 12 bases remained unmatched. Germline CDR1 reads MDHEN; CDR2 reads SYDVKM. The CDR3 is 15 amino acids. In DNA, the CDR3 is TGTGCCAGCACTAATCGGCGGGGGGGTCGGGATGAGCAGTTCTTC. Translated: CASTNRRGGRDEQFF.

Written as DNA, the CDR3 is TGTGCCAGCGATTCCCGGGGACAGGGGGCGGACTATGGCTACACCTTC. It translates to CASDSRGQGADYGYTF. The V call is TRBV28, the J call TRBJ1-2, with 12 bases that match TRBD1. V trimming: 8 bases; J trimming: 3 bases; junction bases outside the gene matches: 10. Germline loops: CDR1 MDHEN, CDR2 SYDVKM. This CDR3 is built from 16 residues.

This chain links TRBV6-2 or TRBV6-3 with TRBJ2-1; the D gene is possibly TRBD2 (7 bases). Trimming stripped 6 bases from V and 3 bases from J, with 27 bases between. This CDR3 contains 19 residues. The germline CDR1 and CDR2 sequences are MNHEY and SVGEGT. CDR3: CASSIGGGGGPVGYNEQFF. DNA for the CDR3: TGTGCCAGCAGCATCGGTGGGGGAGGGGGTCCCGTGGGCTACAATGAGCAGTTCTTC.

The table lists this clone with a count of one. The rearrangement links TRBV14 to TRBJ2-1; D might be TRBD2 (5 bases). Trimming cost V 4 bases and J 9 bases, with 10 bases left between them. This CDR3 has 12 residues. Germline-derived CDR1 and CDR2 are SGHDN and FVKESK. The CDR3 sequence: CASSRGWGEQFF. The CDR3, as DNA: TGTGCCAGCAGCCGCGGGTGGGGTGAGCAGTTCTTC.

This chain joins TRBV27 and TRBJ2-7, with 7 bases lining up with TRBD1. CDR1 MNHEY and CDR2 SMNVEV come from the germline V gene (reference sequence). Trimming took 3 bases from V and 2 from J; bases not matched to a gene: 4. The CDR3 sequence is 14 residues long. The CDR3 region is CASSFRDRPYEQYF. For the CDR3, the DNA is TGTGCCAGCAGTTTCCGGGACAGACCCTACGAGCAGTACTTC.

The chain couples TRBV11-2 to TRBJ2-1; TRBD2 matches at 7 bases. The CDR3 runs 11 residues. CDR1 is SGHAT and CDR2 is FQNNGV in the germline V gene. V was pared by 5 bases and J by 12 bases, with 4 bases of the junction left unmatched. CDR3 sequence: CASSPGTTQFF. The CDR3 nucleotides read TGTGCCAGCAGCCCGGGGACTACGCAGTTCTTC.

This chain links TRBV19 with TRBJ2-7, with TRBD1 identical over 10 bases. The CDR3 extends over 16 amino acids. The trim removed 4 bases at V and 3 bases at J, leaving 9 bases unmatched. Germline V lookup: CDR1 LNHDA, CDR2 SQIVND (reference sequence). The CDR3 DNA reads TGTGCCAGTAGTAGCGTCGGGGACAGGGGCTTCTACGAGCAGTACTTC. Its translation: CASSSVGDRGFYEQYF. The whole variable domain, filled in from reference TRBV19 and TRBJ2-7, reads DGGITQSPKYLFRKEGQNVTLSCEQNLNHDAMYWYRQDPGQGLRLIYYSQIVNDFQKGDIAEGYSVSREKKESFPLTVTSAQKNPTAFYLCASSSVGDRGFYEQYFGPGTRLTVT.

The rearrangement joins TRBV4-1 to TRBJ2-2, with TRBD1 as a possible D gene (7 bases). Germline V gene data show CDR1 as MGHRA and CDR2 as YSYEKL. Trimming shortened V by 3 bases and J by 5 bases, and 10 bases separated the two germline ends. The CDR3 is made up of 14 amino acids. This CDR3 reads CASSQSGGTGELFF. CDR3 in DNA: TGCGCCAGCAGCCAGTCAGGGGGGACCGGGGAGCTGTTTTTT.